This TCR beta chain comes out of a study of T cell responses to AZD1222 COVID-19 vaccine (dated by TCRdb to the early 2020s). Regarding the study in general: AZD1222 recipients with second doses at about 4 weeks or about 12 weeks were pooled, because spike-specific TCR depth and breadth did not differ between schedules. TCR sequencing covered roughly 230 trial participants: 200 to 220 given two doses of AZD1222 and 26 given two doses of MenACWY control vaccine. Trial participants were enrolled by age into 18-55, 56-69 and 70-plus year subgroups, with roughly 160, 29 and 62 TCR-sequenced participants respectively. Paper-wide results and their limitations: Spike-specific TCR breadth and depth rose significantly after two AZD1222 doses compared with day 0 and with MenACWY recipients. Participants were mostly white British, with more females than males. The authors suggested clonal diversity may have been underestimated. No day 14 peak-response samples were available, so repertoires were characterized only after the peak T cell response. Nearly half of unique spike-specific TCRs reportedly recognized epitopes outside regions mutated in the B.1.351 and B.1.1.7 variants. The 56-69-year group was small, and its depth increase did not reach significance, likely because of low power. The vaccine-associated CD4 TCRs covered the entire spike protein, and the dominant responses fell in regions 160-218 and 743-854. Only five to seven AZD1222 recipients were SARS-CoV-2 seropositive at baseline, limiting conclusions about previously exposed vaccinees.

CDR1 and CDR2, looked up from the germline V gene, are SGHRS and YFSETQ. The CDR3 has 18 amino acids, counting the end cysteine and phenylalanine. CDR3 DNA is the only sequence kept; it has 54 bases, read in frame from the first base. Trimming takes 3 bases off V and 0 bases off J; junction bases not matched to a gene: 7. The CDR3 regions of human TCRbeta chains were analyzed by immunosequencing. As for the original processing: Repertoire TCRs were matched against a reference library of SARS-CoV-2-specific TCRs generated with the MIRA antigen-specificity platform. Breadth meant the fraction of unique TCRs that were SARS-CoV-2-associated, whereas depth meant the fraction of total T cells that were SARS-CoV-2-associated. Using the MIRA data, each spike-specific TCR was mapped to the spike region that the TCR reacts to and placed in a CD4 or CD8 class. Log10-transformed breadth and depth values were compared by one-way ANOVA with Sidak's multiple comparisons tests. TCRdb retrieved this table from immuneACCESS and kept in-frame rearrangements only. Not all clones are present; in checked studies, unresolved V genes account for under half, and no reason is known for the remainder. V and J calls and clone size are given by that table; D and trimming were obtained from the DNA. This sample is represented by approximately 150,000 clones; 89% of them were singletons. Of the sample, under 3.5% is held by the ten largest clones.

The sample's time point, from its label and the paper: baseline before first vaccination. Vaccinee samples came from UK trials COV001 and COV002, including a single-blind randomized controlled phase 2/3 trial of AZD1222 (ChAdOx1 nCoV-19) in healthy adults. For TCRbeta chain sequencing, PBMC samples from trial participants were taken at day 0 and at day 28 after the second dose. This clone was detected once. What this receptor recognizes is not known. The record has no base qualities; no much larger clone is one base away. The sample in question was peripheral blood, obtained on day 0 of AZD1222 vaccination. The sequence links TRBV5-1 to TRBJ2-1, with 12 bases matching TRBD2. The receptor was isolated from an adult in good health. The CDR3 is CASSWVTSGGPSYNEQFF. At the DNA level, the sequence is TGCGCCAGCAGCTGGGTAACTAGCGGGGGGCCCTCCTACAATGAGCAGTTCTTC.